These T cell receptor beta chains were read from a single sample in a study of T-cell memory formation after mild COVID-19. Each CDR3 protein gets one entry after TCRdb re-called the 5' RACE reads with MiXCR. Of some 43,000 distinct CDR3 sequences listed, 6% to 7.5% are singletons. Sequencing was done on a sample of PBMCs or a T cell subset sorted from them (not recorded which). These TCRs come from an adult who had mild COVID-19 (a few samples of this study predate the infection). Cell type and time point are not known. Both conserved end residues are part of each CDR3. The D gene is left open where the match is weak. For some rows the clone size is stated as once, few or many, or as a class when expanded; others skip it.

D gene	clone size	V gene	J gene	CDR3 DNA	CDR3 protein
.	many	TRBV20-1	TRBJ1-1	TGCAGTGCCCCCCCGGCAGGGCGGACAATGTACACTGAAGCTTTCTTT	CSAPPAGRTMYTEAFF
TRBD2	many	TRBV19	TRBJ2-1	TGTGCCAGTAGTATGGGAAGCGGGAGTATCAACAATGAGCAGTTCTTC	CASSMGSGSINNEQFF
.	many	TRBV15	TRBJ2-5	TGTGCCACCAGCAGAACTACAGGGCTAGGAGAGACCCAGTACTTC	CATSRTTGLGETQYF
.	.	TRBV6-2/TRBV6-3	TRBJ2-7	TGTGCCAGCTCCTTGCAGGTCGGGGGTTCCTACGAGCAGTACTTC	CASSLQVGGSYEQYF
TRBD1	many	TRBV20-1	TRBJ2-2	TGCAGTGCTAGACAGGGGGCCAGGAACACCGGGGAGCTGTTTTTT	CSARQGARNTGELFF
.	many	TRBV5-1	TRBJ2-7	TGCGCCAGCAGCGGGACCTACGAGCAGTACTTC	CASSGTYEQYF
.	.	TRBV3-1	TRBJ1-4	TGTGCCAGCAGCCAAGACCGGGGCCCGATTAATGAAAAACTGTTTTTT	CASSQDRGPINEKLFF
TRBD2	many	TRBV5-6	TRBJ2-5	TGTGCCAGCAGCTGGGCCTTAGCGGGGGGGCCGAGAGAGACCCAGTACTTC	CASSWALAGGPRETQYF
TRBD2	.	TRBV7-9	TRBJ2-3	TGTGCCAGCAGCTTTGGTAGCGGGGGGTCGATAGATACGCAGTATTTT	CASSFGSGGSIDTQYF
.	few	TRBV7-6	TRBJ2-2	TGTGCCAGCAGACCTACAATCCTTACCGGGGAGCTGTTTTTT	CASRPTILTGELFF
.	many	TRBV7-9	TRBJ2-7	TGTGCCAGCAGCTTCGGTCCCAGGACTCCCTCCTACGAGCAGTACTTC	CASSFGPRTPSYEQYF
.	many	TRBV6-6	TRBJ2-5	TGTGCCAGCAGTTCCCGGGACACAAAAGAGACCCAGTACTTC	CASSSRDTKETQYF
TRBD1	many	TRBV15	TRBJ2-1	TGTGCCACCAGCAGAGACAAACAGGGGGGTAATGAGCAGTTCTTC	CATSRDKQGGNEQFF
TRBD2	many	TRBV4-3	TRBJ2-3	TGCGCCAGCAGCCAAGATAGGGTAGCGGGGCTCACAGATACGCAGTATTTT	CASSQDRVAGLTDTQYF
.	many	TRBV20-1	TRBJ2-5	TGCAGTGCTAGATGGGGCGGTTTTGGAGAGACCCAGTACTTC	CSARWGGFGETQYF
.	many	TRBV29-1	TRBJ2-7	TGCAGCTTCCGCCCTCTGGCCGAAGGGGAGCAGTACTTC	CSFRPLAEGEQYF
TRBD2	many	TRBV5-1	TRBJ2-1	TGCGCCAGCAGCTTGGAAGGGACTAGCGGGAATGAGCAGTTCTTC	CASSLEGTSGNEQFF
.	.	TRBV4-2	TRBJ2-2	TGTGCCAGCAGCCAAGATGACAGCCCCAGGACCGGGGAGCTGTTTTTT	CASSQDDSPRTGELFF
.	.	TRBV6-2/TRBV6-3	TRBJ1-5	TGTGCCAGCAGTTACCAGGCCCATAGCAATCAGCCCCAGCATTTT	CASSYQAHSNQPQHF
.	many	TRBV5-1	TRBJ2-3	TGCGCCAGCAGCTTGGAACTAGGGGGCACAGATACGCAGTATTTT	CASSLELGGTDTQYF
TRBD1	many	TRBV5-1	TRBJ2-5	TGCGCCAGCAGCTTGGCGCCCGACAGGGGGGAGACCCAGTACTTC	CASSLAPDRGETQYF
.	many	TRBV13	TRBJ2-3	TGTGCCAGCAGCTTAGAGAGGGGGGTCCCAGATACGCAGTATTTT	CASSLERGVPDTQYF
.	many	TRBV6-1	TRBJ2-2	TGTGCCAGCAGTGAAGCCTTGGCAGGGATCGAGCTGTTTTTT	CASSEALAGIELFF
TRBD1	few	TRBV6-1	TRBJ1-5	TGTGCCAGCAGTTGGGGACAGGGGGCGGTTCAGCCCCAGCATTTT	CASSWGQGAVQPQHF
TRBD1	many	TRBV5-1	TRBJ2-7	TGCGCCAGCAGCCCGACAGGGCGGGCTTCCTACGAGCAGTACTTC	CASSPTGRASYEQYF
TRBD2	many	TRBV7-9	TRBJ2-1	TGTGCCAGCAGCTTCGTCGGACTAGCGCGGAATGAGCAGTTCTTC	CASSFVGLARNEQFF
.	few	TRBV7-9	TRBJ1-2	TGTGCCAGCAGCTTAGTGGGGGGCAAATCCAAGCGCGATGGCTACACCTTC	CASSLVGGKSKRDGYTF
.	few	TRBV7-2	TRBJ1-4	TGTGCCAGCAGCTTAGGCCCTGCGGGGTCCGGTGAAAAACTGTTTTTT	CASSLGPAGSGEKLFF
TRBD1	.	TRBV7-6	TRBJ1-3	TGTGCCAGCAGCTTAGTGACAGGGTTCCACTCTGGAAACACCATATATTTT	CASSLVTGFHSGNTIYF
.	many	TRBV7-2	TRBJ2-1	TGTGCCAGCAGCCGATCCGGGGGGCATAACAATGAGCAGTTCTTC	CASSRSGGHNNEQFF
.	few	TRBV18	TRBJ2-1	TGTGCCAGCTCACCACCGGTCCCGGTTTACAATGAGCAGTTCTTC	CASSPPVPVYNEQFF
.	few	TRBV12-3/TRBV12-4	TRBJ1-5	TGTGCCAGCAGCTCCCGTATCAATCAGCCCCAGCATTTT	CASSSRINQPQHF
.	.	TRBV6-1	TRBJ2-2	TGTGCCAGCAGTGATGTATGGAGGAGGACCGGGGAGCTGTTTTTT	CASSDVWRRTGELFF
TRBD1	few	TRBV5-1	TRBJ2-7	TGCGCCAGCAGTTCCACAGGGGGCGTCTCGGAGCAGTACTTC	CASSSTGGVSEQYF
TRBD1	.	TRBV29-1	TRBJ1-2	TGCAGCGTTCTGACAGGGCTACTCGGGGAAGGCTACACCTTC	CSVLTGLLGEGYTF
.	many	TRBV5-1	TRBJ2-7	TGCGCCAGCAGCTTCCCTGGGACGGAACATACCTACGAGCAGTACTTC	CASSFPGTEHTYEQYF
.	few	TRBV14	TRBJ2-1	TGTGCCAGCAGCCCTCTCCGCTCGCGTGGCCATGAGCAGTTCTTC	CASSPLRSRGHEQFF
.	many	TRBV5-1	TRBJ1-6	TGCGCCAGCAGCGCCGGACAGAACAATTCACCCCTCCACTTT	CASSAGQNNSPLHF
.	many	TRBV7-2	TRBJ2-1	TGTGCCAGCAGCTTAGTGGCGGACAGCATAAATGAGCAGTTCTTC	CASSLVADSINEQFF
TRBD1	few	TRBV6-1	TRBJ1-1	TGTGCCAGCAGGACAGGGGGCGGCGGAGCTTTCTTT	CASRTGGGGAFF
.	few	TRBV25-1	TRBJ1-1	TGTGCCAGCAGTGAATTGGGGTTCGCTGAAGCTTTCTTT	CASSELGFAEAFF
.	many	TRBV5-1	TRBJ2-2	TGCGCCAGCAGCTTGGGGTTTGGTGTAGCCAGCACCGGGGAGCTGTTTTTT	CASSLGFGVASTGELFF
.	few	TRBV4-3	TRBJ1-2	TGCGCCAGCAGCCAAGAGACGGTGAACCTTAACTATGGCTACACCTTC	CASSQETVNLNYGYTF
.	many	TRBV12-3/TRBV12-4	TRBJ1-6	TGTGCCAGCAGTTTTAAGAGGGACTCACCCCTCCACTTT	CASSFKRDSPLHF
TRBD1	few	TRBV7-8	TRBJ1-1	TGTGCCAGCAGACGACTGACAGGGGCGGCAGGGGCCAAGGGGACTGAAGCTTTCTTT	CASRRLTGAAGAKGTEAFF
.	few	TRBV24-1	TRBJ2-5	TGTGCCACCGCCTGGGGGGGCCAGGGGTCCAAAGAGACCCAGTACTTC	CATAWGGQGSKETQYF
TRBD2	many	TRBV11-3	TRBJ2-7	TGTGCCAGCAGCCCCGGACTAGCGGGAGGTTCTGTCGAGCAGTACTTC	CASSPGLAGGSVEQYF
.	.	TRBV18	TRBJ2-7	TGTGCCAGCTCACCACTCCAAATGGGGGACGAGCAGTACTTC	CASSPLQMGDEQYF
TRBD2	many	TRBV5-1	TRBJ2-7	TGCGCCAGCAGCTTGCGGACTAGCTTCGACGAGCAGTACTTC	CASSLRTSFDEQYF
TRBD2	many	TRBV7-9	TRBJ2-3	TGTGCCAGCAGCCGTACTCGCGCAGGGAGGGTTGATACGCAGTATTTT	CASSRTRAGRVDTQYF